This is a list of T cell receptor beta chains from one sample in a study of early T cells in non-severe SARS-CoV-2 infection. Each CDR3 protein gets one entry after TCRdb re-called the 5' RACE reads with MiXCR. The data show about 84,000 distinct CDR3 sequences, around 10% seen once. The sequenced material came from whole blood. Receptor source: an adult who was a healthcare worker with PCR-confirmed SARS-CoV-2 infection or an uninfected control (not recorded which). CDR3s include the opening cysteine and the closing phenylalanine or tryptophan.

j_gene,v_gene,CDR3aa
TRBJ1-2,TRBV2,CASSWTGGGGYTF
TRBJ2-7,TRBV7-9,CASSSRDSISEQYF
TRBJ2-1,TRBV11-2,CASSSWVNEQFF
TRBJ2-7,TRBV11-2,CASSLGSGSYEQYF
TRBJ2-5,TRBV12-3/TRBV12-4,CASTLDSGGARTQYF
TRBJ1-1,TRBV28,CASSQGANEAFF
TRBJ2-1,TRBV12-3/TRBV12-4,CASSPGQGGNEQFF
TRBJ2-3,TRBV11-2,CASSSPTSSFSTDTQYF
TRBJ2-3,TRBV7-9,CASAPRDTQYF
TRBJ1-6,TRBV29-1,CSVTQGGNNSPLHF
TRBJ1-2,TRBV29-1,CSARIWPDSNYGYTF
TRBJ1-1,TRBV29-1,CSVVVPGWMSTEAFF
TRBJ2-1,TRBV6-2/TRBV6-3,CASSPGLAGRFF
TRBJ2-2,TRBV29-1,CSVARDTGELFF
TRBJ2-3,TRBV12-3/TRBV12-4,CASSLALRSGGEDTQYF
TRBJ1-3,TRBV5-1,CASSLSDPGNTIYF
TRBJ2-2,TRBV30,CAWSNTGELFF